This T cell receptor beta chain was obtained from a study of cytomegalovirus exposure and HLA in healthy donors (TCRdb year 2017). As for the study more broadly: In an earlier analysis of approximately 640 of the donors, 250 to 350 Gb of sequence data and roughly 100 million unique TCR beta sequences from about 179 million T cells were reported. In a later genetic analysis, genome-wide SNP genotypes for 398 of the 666 donors were used, and that subset was treated as a discovery cohort. The later analysis used no new phenotypic data to find candidate immune exposures, relying instead on TCR beta sequences and their occurrence across donors. Every discovery cohort repertoire had been produced on one sequencing platform. In an earlier analysis of more than 550 of the donors, high-throughput TCR beta sequencing was used to judge whether each TCR beta V gene segment behaved as functional or pseudogenic. The study was designed to test whether signatures of past pathogen exposure could be identified by cataloging public T cell receptors. The study used immunosequencing to profile the T cell repertoires of more than 650 subjects and linked those repertoires to cytomegalovirus serostatus. HLA typing covered class I and class II loci at four-digit resolution. A later analysis re-examined previously published TCR beta repertoires from hundreds of donors and added high-resolution HLA genotyping to investigate patterns of TCR occurrence. Five DR-DQ haplotypes were treated as single units for association and clustering because of strong linkage in the cohort. The number of typed donors differed by locus: about 620-640 for A, B, C, DRB1 and DQB1; roughly 510 for DQA1; around 610 for DPA1; and about 470 for DPB1. Of the approximately 400 genotyped donors, 81% were placed in the genetic ancestry cluster associated with self-reported Caucasian donors. An early release that covered more than 550 HLA-typed donors contained 250 to 350 gigabases of sequencing data and some 87 million unique TCR sequences. Along with the approximately 600-subject first cohort, a separate validation cohort of over a hundred different subjects was used. Donor age, sex, ethnicity and CMV serostatus were collected together with the repertoire data. To predict cytomegalovirus infection status, the study combined high-throughput TCR immunosequencing, statistical association of individual TCRs with disease status, and machine learning. Across some 400 genotyped donors of the cohort, an average of approximately 220,000 unique TCR beta nucleotide sequences per donor were sequenced, and 15% to 20% of those sequences were non-productive. What the work shows at the level of the full study, not this receptor alone: At a false discovery rate of 0.05, a later analysis linked about 16,000 TCR beta sequences to specific HLA alleles. The only immune exposure information available for the cohort was CMV serostatus. In the study, some 180 TCR beta chains were listed as associated with cytomegalovirus. Several of the top co-occurrence clusters appeared to be linked to parvovirus B19, influenza, CMV and Epstein-Barr virus, according to a later analysis. The 87-base-pair reads could not distinguish some IMGT-functional V segments, including TRBV6-2 and TRBV6-3, so those segments were excluded. HLA typing was unavailable for some donors at each locus, so association tests used only the typed subset. Correlated functional status among segregating V segments might be attributable to linkage disequilibrium, but an unknown experimental factor could not be ruled out. A group of highly shared sequence variants was considered likely to be a technical artifact of the sequencing pipeline. Compared with equally common non-associated chains, HLA-associated TCR beta chains in a later analysis were more clonally expanded and had lower generation probabilities. The classifier was reported to diagnose cytomegalovirus status with high specificity and sensitivity in both the original cohort and the validation cohort. Compared with the roughly 720-donor mean, donors in an Asian-associated ancestry cluster had fewer N-insertions in productive TCRs, according to a later genetic analysis. When HLA alleles, especially DR and DQ, strongly co-occurred, TCR associations were difficult to assign to individual alleles. A further reported finding was that TCR beta sequences accurately predicted the HLA-A and HLA-B alleles for most subjects in the first cohort. Only TCR beta chains were sequenced in this cohort, and the absence of alpha or paired-chain data limited detectable features. In a later analysis, most CMV-associated TCR beta chains were found to appear HLA-restricted, with HLA associations seemingly driven largely by CMV exposure. In a later analysis, TCR association rates were found to vary across HLA loci, with the most associated TCRs seen for DRB1 alleles and the fewest for HLA-C alleles. Sequencing depth was assumed to be roughly uniform across donors in the presence/absence analyses, though that assumption may not hold. While some public TCRs were present in many individuals, most TCR sequences turned up only very rarely across donors. V-gene and J-gene trimming of TCR beta chains was associated with a missense DCLRE1C variant in a later genetic analysis, and the association was replicated in an independent cohort. Three of the identified cytomegalovirus-associated TCR beta chains were confirmed in vitro to be specific for cytomegalovirus antigens. In an earlier analysis of roughly 560 of the donors, most TCR beta V segments were observed in productive rearrangements about 87% or about 30% of the time, broadly matching IMGT annotations. Fewer than 20 rarely observed V segments, including chromosome 9 orphons, were excluded from the earlier analysis of approximately 500 of the donors because counts were too low. The authors suggested that the approach could potentially be extended to other disease states and immunological phenotypes.

The cohort was made up of 650 to 700 healthy bone marrow donors. At the time of sampling, every cohort member was nominally healthy, though immune exposures that went unrecorded were likely present. The donor was CMV seropositive and belonged to the group of 250 to 350 seropositive cohort members. Every donor gave a peripheral blood sample, and the peripheral blood mononuclear cells from that sample were used for TCR beta sequencing. Genomic DNA extraction from the blood cell samples was performed with the Qiagen DNeasy Blood Extraction Kit. This clone was counted a few times. There is no known antigen for this receptor. There are no base qualities to consult, and no much larger clone falls within one base. Libraries were made using the immunoSEQ multiplex PCR assay. For the multiplex PCR, a mixture combining 60 forward primers for TCR Vbeta segments and 13 reverse primers for TCR Jbeta segments was used. A multiplex PCR assay on genomic DNA amplified the CDR3 region of rearranged TCR beta genes. The amplified TCR beta libraries were sequenced on the Illumina HiSeq System as 87-base-pair reads. Regarding the original processing steps: A later analysis counted about 82 million unique TCR beta chains across the approximately 700 repertoires, and 10 million to 11 million of these chains were shared by at least two donors. To remove PCR and sequencing errors, raw reads were error-corrected and collapsed into unique sequences using a nearest-neighbor algorithm that merged closely related sequences. V, D and J gene segments were assigned by aligning CDR3 sequences to IMGT reference sequences. For a sequence to be retained, at least a six-nucleotide match to both a V gene segment and a J gene segment was required. Rearrangements were classified as productive when the CDR3 lacked stop codons and remained in frame with V and J, and all other rearrangements were classified as non-productive. CDR3 was defined according to IMGT convention as the region running from the second conserved V-encoded cysteine to the conserved J-encoded phenylalanine. The earlier analysis of 450 to 750 of the donors excluded any sequence lacking an unambiguous match to a single V gene segment. In an earlier analysis of 450 to 750 of the donors, a V segment was called functional when productive rearrangements were above 56.7%, and segregating when the standard deviation between donors exceeded 5%. To diagnose cytomegalovirus status from the catalog of TCR beta chain sequences, a statistical classification framework was built. In a later analysis, V and J genes were assigned by comparing TCR nucleotide sequences against IMGT/GENE-DB human TR gene sequences. In a later analysis, CDR3 sequences and most-parsimonious VDJ recombination scenarios were assigned using the TCRdist pipeline. In a later analysis, each TCR beta chain was defined by its CDR3 amino acid sequence together with its V-gene family, and reads lacking a unique V-gene family were excluded. A later analysis removed nearly 600 highly shared, low-generation-probability nucleotide sequences to deal with suspected cross-contamination and a sequencing artifact. In a later analysis, a clonal expansion index for each public chain was calculated from normalized within-repertoire ranks of inferred template counts. In a later analysis, generation probabilities were computed with a VDJ recombination model fitted to out-of-frame rearrangements, and the resulting probabilities were checked against IGoR. In a later analysis, TCR-TCR, TCR-HLA and TCR-CMV co-occurrence was scored with hypergeometric tests, and a repertoire-size bias correction was applied to TCR pairs. False discovery rates were estimated in a later analysis by permuting HLA or CMV assignments 20 times. In a later analysis, co-occurring TCRs were grouped with DBSCAN, and TCRdist sequence similarity was added when clustering was performed within HLA-allele-positive subsets. Co-occurrence clustering excluded repertoires with fewer than 30,000 or more than 120,000 public chains, plus five with anomalous nucleotide sharing. The source is immuneACCESS, and TCRdb retained only in-frame sequences with V and J called. Part of the clones is not carried over; for the studies checked, unresolved V genes explain less than half of this, and the remainder is unexplained. That table furnishes V, J and clone size, whereas the DNA furnished D and trimming. This sample is represented by 100,000 to 150,000 clones; roughly 18% of them were singletons. Roughly 3% of the sample belongs to the ten largest clones.

V loses 5 bases, J loses 3 bases, and the germline ends lie 16 bases apart. For CDR1 and CDR2, the germline V gene lists SGHRS and YFSETQ. Spanning cysteine to phenylalanine, the CDR3 consists of 15 amino acids. Only the CDR3 part of the read is kept: 45 bases, read in frame from the first base. The TCR originated in a female donor in good health and CMV-seropositive. The specimen sequenced was PBMCs. The V and J genes are TRBV5-1 and TRBJ2-3; D gene: possibly TRBD1, on 6 matching bases. CDR3 protein: CASSQQGWRTDTQYF. The nucleotide sequence reads as follows: TGCGCCAGCAGTCAACAGGGATGGAGGACAGATACGCAGTATTTT.